One TCR beta chain is described in this entry. How the authors handled the data: Nucleated cell counts were estimated from reference gene primer amplification. Profiling relied on immunoSEQ multiplex PCR, and the TCRdb table lists in-frame clones only, not all of them. V, J and clone size derive from that table, while D and trimming were established from the DNA sequence. The table lists about 190,000 clones, 75% to 90% of them singletons. This sample is drawn from a study of blood T cell repertoires in COVID-19. Study context: In each case, the material was cDNA or gDNA derived from T cells, B-cell-depleted T cells, or PBMCs.

The germline V and J ends were trimmed by 1 base and 9 bases, with 16 bases remaining between them. This CDR3 comprises 15 residues. CDR1 is LNHDA, CDR2 SQIVND, per germline (reference sequence). The TCR sequence derives from a man aged 40-50 years with acute or convalescent COVID-19. The chain employs TRBV19 and TRBJ2-1; D is possibly TRBD2 (7 bases). What was sequenced was peripheral blood. CDR3 protein: CASSIGGGLFGEQFF. The CDR3 DNA reads as TGTGCCAGTAGTATAGGGGGGGGGCTTTTTGGTGAGCAGTTCTTC.